Described below is a single T cell receptor beta chain sequence and its context. Its antigen is not known. This record comes from a study of early T cells in non-severe SARS-CoV-2 infection. Study information: Sequencing input comprised bulk RNA from unsorted whole blood; chain pairing was not available.

Overall study findings and caveats: Matching results from VDJdb favored anti-spike CD8 responses, leaving private and CD4 specificities undetected.

CDR3 length equals 15 residues. With 2 bases clipped from V and 5 bases from J, the junction kept 8 bases outside the gene matches. Germline V gene lookup returns CDR1 SGHRS and CDR2 YFSETQ. Individual cDNA molecules were tagged with unique molecular identifiers, the study reported. One entry per CDR3 protein results from TCRdb running MiXCR on the 5' RACE reads. The sample has about 49,000 distinct CDR3 sequences, roughly an eighth seen once. Sequenced here: whole blood, sampled at baseline. The clonotype originates from an adult who was a healthcare worker with PCR-confirmed SARS-CoV-2 infection or an uninfected control (not recorded which). The chain carries TRBV5-1 and TRBJ1-1; TRBD1 matches at 8 bases. CDR3 in DNA: TGCGCCAGCAGCTTCAACGACAGGGGCGAAACTGAAGCTTTCTTT. Residues: CASSFNDRGETEAFF.